Listed below are T cell receptor beta chains from one sample, sequenced in a study of blood T cell repertoires in COVID-19. TCRdb keeps only in-frame clones here, not all; method: immunoSEQ multiplex PCR. The repertoire holds some 290,000 clones, approximately 87% seen once, with approximately 12% in the top ten. Specimen: peripheral blood. The receptor source for this set is a woman in her 30s with COVID-19, enrolled during active disease. The CDR3 runs from the conserved cysteine through the conserved F or W. The D gene is left open where the match is weak. Size tells how often a clone was seen (once, few, many) or the class of an expanded clone, and some rows leave it out.

clone size	V gene	J gene	D gene	CDR3 DNA	CDR3 protein
-	TRBV5-5	TRBJ1-1	-	TGTGCCAGCAGCTTGGACGACAGGATGTACACTGAAGCTTTCTTT	CASSLDDRMYTEAFF
-	TRBV29-1	TRBJ1-4	-	TGCAGCGCTCTCGGCGGGGGAGAAAAACTGTTTTTT	CSALGGGEKLFF
few	TRBV6-4	TRBJ2-7	-	TGTGCCAGCTCCCGGACAGTCCTTGACTACGAGCAGTACTTC	CASSRTVLDYEQYF
-	TRBV24-1	TRBJ2-2	TRBD2	TGTGCCACCAGTGATTTAGCGGGGGGGCCAACCGGGGAGCTGTTTTTT	CATSDLAGGPTGELFF
-	TRBV6-5	TRBJ2-3	-	TGTGCCAGCAGCCCACAGGCCACTGGCACAGATACGCAGTATTTT	CASSPQATGTDTQYF
-	TRBV5-1	TRBJ2-5	TRBD2	TGCGCCAGTGCCGCTAGCGGAGGGGAGACCCAGTACTTC	CASAASGGETQYF
-	TRBV29-1	TRBJ2-1	-	TGCAGCGTCGAGAGCTCCTACAATGAGCAGTTCTTC	CSVESSYNEQFF
-	TRBV4-1	TRBJ1-2	-	TGCGCCAGCAGCCCGGGGGGATGGGGTGGCTACACCTTC	CASSPGGWGGYTF
-	TRBV2	TRBJ1-6	-	TGTGCCAGCTCCGACGGGGGGGCATTGGGTTCACCCCTCCACTTT	CASSDGGALGSPLHF
-	TRBV7-2	TRBJ1-3	-	TGTGCCAGCAGCTTAGACCCAGGTTCTGGAAACACCATATATTTT	CASSLDPGSGNTIYF
once	TRBV18	TRBJ1-1	-	TGTGCCAGCTCACCTACTCAACAGACGAACACTGAAGCTTTCTTT	CASSPTQQTNTEAFF
-	TRBV6-5	TRBJ1-3	-	TGTGCCAGCAGTTACTCGGCAGGGATGACTGGAAACACCATATATTTT	CASSYSAGMTGNTIYF
-	TRBV5-1	TRBJ2-5	TRBD1	TGCGCCAGCAGCGAAGGGACAGGGGGAGAGACCCAGTACTTC	CASSEGTGGETQYF
-	TRBV28	TRBJ1-1	TRBD1	TGTGCCAGCAGCCTAGGGACAGGGACCCAAGCTTTCTTT	CASSLGTGTQAFF
-	TRBV7-8	TRBJ2-7	-	TGTGCCAGCAGCAAATGGGGGCCAGGGTACGAGCAGTACTTC	CASSKWGPGYEQYF
-	TRBV27	TRBJ1-4	TRBD1	TGTGCCAGTCGTTCACCGGGACAGGGGGATGAAAAACTGTTTTTT	CASRSPGQGDEKLFF
few	TRBV3-1/TRBV3-2	TRBJ1-1	TRBD1	TGTGCCAGCAGCCCTTGGGACAGGGACACTGAAGCTTTCTTT	CASSPWDRDTEAFF
once	TRBV6-5	TRBJ2-7	-	TGTGCCAGCGCCCGCTACGAAGAAGCCTACGAGCAGTACTTC	CASARYEEAYEQYF
-	TRBV3-1/TRBV3-2	TRBJ1-2	TRBD1	TGTGCCAGCAGCCCTCCGACAGGGGAGGGCTACACCTTC	CASSPPTGEGYTF
-	TRBV11-2	TRBJ2-7	-	TGTGCCAGCAGCATAGGACAGACCTCCTACGAGCAGTACTTC	CASSIGQTSYEQYF
once	TRBV6-5	TRBJ2-7	TRBD1	TGTGCCATGGGCAGGGGGCCGGATGAGCAGTACTTC	CAMGRGPDEQYF
once	TRBV5-1	TRBJ2-1	-	TGCGCCAGCAGCCCTACCCAAAATGAGCAGTTCTTC	CASSPTQNEQFF
-	TRBV7-9	TRBJ1-6	-	TGTGCCAGCAGCCCCCCCCCAGGGGAAGGCAATTCACCCCTCCACTTT	CASSPPPGEGNSPLHF
-	TRBV6-1	TRBJ2-3	-	TGTGCCAGCAGTGAACAGGGGATGGGTATTTTGGGCACAGATACGCAGTATTTT	CASSEQGMGILGTDTQYF
-	TRBV7-9	TRBJ1-1	-	TGTGCCAGCAGCTTATTTGGGGCAACTCGACGGGGGACTGAAGCTTTCTTT	CASSLFGATRRGTEAFF
-	TRBV14	TRBJ2-7	TRBD1	TGTGCCAGCAGCCATCTGGGTGTGACAGGGGCCGAGCAGTACTTC	CASSHLGVTGAEQYF
few	TRBV28	TRBJ1-5	-	TGTGCCAGCAGTTTGACGGGCAGGGGTAGCAATCAGCCCCAGCATTTT	CASSLTGRGSNQPQHF
-	TRBV15	TRBJ1-2	-	TGTGCCACCAGCAGAGATCTAAGACAGGACTATGGCTACACCTTC	CATSRDLRQDYGYTF
-	TRBV6-5	TRBJ1-1	-	TGTGCCAGCACCTCAGGGCCGGTTGTCGCTGAAGCTTTCTTT	CASTSGPVVAEAFF
-	TRBV2	TRBJ2-1	-	TGTGCCAGCAGCCCCCCGATTTGGGACACAAACTACAATGAGCAGTTCTTC	CASSPPIWDTNYNEQFF
-	TRBV7-9	TRBJ2-2	TRBD1	TGTGCCAGCAGCCCCAAAGGGACAGGGGGGTCCGGGGAGCTGTTTTTT	CASSPKGTGGSGELFF
once	TRBV18	TRBJ2-5	-	TGTGCCAGCTCACCACCGGTGCGGGACCAATTGAGAGAGACCCAGTACTTC	CASSPPVRDQLRETQYF
-	TRBV6-2/TRBV6-3	TRBJ1-2	-	TGTGCCAGCAGTTACTCGACCGGGGGCTACACCTTC	CASSYSTGGYTF
-	TRBV6-4	TRBJ2-7	-	TGTGCCAGCAGCCAGTTTCAGGGTTCCGGGTACGAGCAGTACTTC	CASSQFQGSGYEQYF
-	TRBV19	TRBJ2-1	-	TGTGCCACTAAAATTGCTTTTTCAAGCCTCTACAATGAGCAGTTCTTC	CATKIAFSSLYNEQFF
once	TRBV7-2	TRBJ1-2	TRBD1	TGTGCCAGCAGCAGGGACAGAAACTATGGCTACACCTTC	CASSRDRNYGYTF
-	TRBV6-5	TRBJ1-5	-	TGTGCCAGCAGCACAGGGTATCAGCCCCAGCATTTT	CASSTGYQPQHF
-	TRBV20-1	TRBJ2-7	-	TGCAGTGCCGGCCCTAGCAGGCAGTACTTC	CSAGPSRQYF
-	TRBV19	TRBJ2-1	TRBD2	TGTGCCAGTAGTATATACCGGCTAGCGGCGGCCTTGCAGGATGAGCAGTTCTTC	CASSIYRLAAALQDEQFF
-	TRBV5-1	TRBJ2-3	-	TGCGCCAGCAGCTTGGATTGGGGGGACACAGATACGCAGTATTTT	CASSLDWGDTDTQYF
-	TRBV14	TRBJ2-7	-	TGTGCCAGCAAATCAGGAACTATAGCGAATCCCTACGAGCAGTACTTC	CASKSGTIANPYEQYF